The 18 T cell receptor beta chains given below trace back to one sample, sequenced in a study of blood T cell repertoires in COVID-19. Only in-frame clones appear in the TCRdb table, and some are missing; sequencing was by immunoSEQ multiplex PCR. The table lists about 210,000 clones, roughly 86% of them singletons, with 3% in the top ten. The sample was peripheral blood. The source is a man aged 55 to 70 with acute or convalescent COVID-19.

The V gene is TRBV19, the J gene TRBJ1-5, with D perhaps TRBD1 (6 bases). The V and J ends lost 6 bases and 0 bases respectively, with 15 bases between them. CDR1 and CDR2 (germline): LNHDA, SQIVND (reference sequence). This CDR3 has 16 amino acids. The CDR3 DNA follows: TGTGCCAGTAGGGGGGGGCAGACAGATAGCAATCAGCCCCAGCATTTT. Amino acid sequence: CASRGGQTDSNQPQHF.

The chain joins TRBV28 to TRBJ1-2; D is undetermined. The CDR3 contains 13 residues. Germline V gives CDR1 MDHEN, CDR2 SYDVKM. Between the trimmed V and J ends, which lost 3 bases and 3 bases, there was a span of 8 bases. The CDR3 DNA follows: TGTGCCAGCAGTTTGACATCGGACTATGGCTACACCTTC. Encoded protein: CASSLTSDYGYTF.

The V and J genes are TRBV27 and TRBJ1-2; 9 bases fit TRBD1. The CDR3 spans 14 residues. V dropped 3 bases and J dropped 7; count of bases not matched to a gene: 6. Germline-derived CDR1 and CDR2 are MNHEY and SMNVEV (reference sequence). CDR3: CASSFRDRAGGYTF. The CDR3 region has the DNA TGTGCCAGCAGTTTCCGGGACAGGGCTGGTGGCTACACCTTC.

Only a few counts were recorded for this clone. The chain links TRBV3-1 (or the pseudogene TRBV3-2) to TRBJ1-6; D is uncertain. The CDR3 loop spans 14 amino acids. Germline-derived CDR1 and CDR2 are LGHDT and YNNKEL (reference sequence). Trimming took 4 bases from V and 7 from J, leaving 11 bases between them. CDR3 amino acids: CASSPGTVNSPLHF. DNA for the CDR3: TGTGCCAGCAGCCCAGGAACAGTAAATTCACCCCTCCACTTT.

The rearrangement joins TRBV5-1 to TRBJ2-7; 12 bases match TRBD1. Germline V gives CDR1 SGHRS, CDR2 YFSETQ. The CDR3 covers 14 residues. After removal of 4 bases from V and 5 bases from J, the junction contained 4 bases not matched to a gene. The CDR3 DNA follows: TGCGCCAGCAGCCGGGGACAGGGGGCTAACGAGCAGTACTTC. Protein: CASSRGQGANEQYF. The full variable domain, completed using reference TRBV5-1 and TRBJ2-7, is KAGVTQTPRYLIKTRGQQVTLSCSPISGHRSVSWYQQTPGQGLQFLFEYFSETQRNKGNFPGRFSGRQFSNSRSEMNVSTLELGDSALYLCASSRGQGANEQYFGPGTRLTVT.

The V gene is TRBV7-2, the J gene TRBJ2-7; 11 positions agree with TRBD2. This CDR3 spans 15 amino acids. Germline V gene sequence: CDR1 SGHTA, CDR2 FQGNSA. Trimming cost V 6 bases and J 3 bases; bases outside gene matches: 7. This CDR3 is CASRSSGGAVYEQYF. As DNA, the CDR3 is TGTGCCAGCAGAAGTAGCGGGGGGGCTGTCTACGAGCAGTACTTC.

The V call is TRBV27, the J call TRBJ2-7; 9 bases are shared with TRBD1. V gave up 3 bases and J gave up 6 bases; unmatched junction bases: 0. This CDR3 spans 12 amino acids. Germline V gene data show CDR1 as MNHEY and CDR2 as SMNVEV (reference sequence). CDR3 in amino acids: CASSLGQGEQYF. For the CDR3, the DNA is TGTGCCAGCAGTTTGGGACAGGGCGAGCAGTACTTC.

The chain joins TRBV5-4 to TRBJ2-7, with D perhaps matching TRBD1 (5 bases). Germline CDR1 reads SGHNT; CDR2 reads YYREEE (reference sequence). This CDR3 is built from 13 residues. V lost 4 bases and J 0 bases, leaving 8 bases between the germline ends. The DNA for the CDR3 is TGTGCCAGCAGCCGACAGAGCTCCTACGAGCAGTACTTC. As protein: CASSRQSSYEQYF. The full variable domain, rest sourced from reference TRBV5-4 and TRBJ2-7, is ETGVTQSPTHLIKTRGQQVTLRCSSQSGHNTVSWYQQALGQGPQFIFQYYREEENGRGNFPPRFSGLQFPNYSSELNVNALELDDSALYLCASSRQSSYEQYFGPGTRLTVT.

The J gene is TRBJ1-6, the V gene TRBV6-5; D is undetermined. The V end was cut by 11 bases, the J end by 5 bases, with 10 bases between. Germline-derived CDR1 and CDR2 are MNHEY and SVGAGI. The CDR3 runs to 12 residues. In DNA form, the CDR3 reads TGTGCCGCAGCCGGGAATAATTCACCCCTCCACTTT. Amino acid sequence: CAAAGNNSPLHF.

This chain links TRBV11-2 with TRBJ2-5, with D possibly matching TRBD2 (5 bases). The V gene lost 2 bases and the J gene lost 2 bases, with 9 bases spanning the gap. CDR1 is SGHAT and CDR2 is FQNNGV in the germline V gene. There are 14 residues in the CDR3. DNA for the CDR3: TGTGCCAGCAGCTTATATGGCGGGCAAGAGACCCAGTACTTC. Encoded protein: CASSLYGGQETQYF.

This sequence joins TRBV5-5 and TRBJ1-1; D is unresolved. The CDR3 loop spans 13 amino acids. V lost 0 bases and J 11 bases, leaving 14 bases between the germline ends. Germline loops: CDR1 SGHKS, CDR2 YYEKEE (reference sequence). In DNA form, the CDR3 reads TGTGCCAGCAGCTTGGAACCTACCAAAGCGGCTTTCTTT. It translates to CASSLEPTKAAFF.

This chain connects TRBV29-1 to TRBJ1-1; 9 nucleotides match TRBD1. V gave up 6 bases and J gave up 3 bases; unmatched junction bases: 8. The CDR3 consists of 14 residues. The germline gives CDR1 SQVTM, CDR2 ANQGSEA. The CDR3 is CSVGRGTGHTEAFF. CDR3 DNA sequence: TGCAGCGTCGGCAGGGGGACAGGGCACACTGAAGCTTTCTTT.

The chain uses TRBV19 and TRBJ1-1, with 9 bases lining up with TRBD1. Germline V gives CDR1 LNHDA, CDR2 SQIVND (reference sequence). After removal of 5 bases from V and 4 bases from J, the junction contained 14 bases not matched to a gene. CDR3 length: 17 amino acids. CDR3 bases: TGTGCCAGTAGTCTCCCCGGGACAGGGCTTCGTGGCACTGAAGCTTTCTTT. It specifies CASSLPGTGLRGTEAFF.

The V gene is TRBV19, the J gene TRBJ2-3; TRBD1 might be the D (5 bases). This CDR3 is built from 16 residues. CDR1 is LNHDA and CDR2 is SQIVND in the germline V gene (reference sequence). The V gene lost 1 base and the J gene lost 3 bases, with 14 bases spanning the gap. CDR3 protein: CASSIVFREFTDTQYF. The DNA for the CDR3 is TGTGCCAGTAGTATAGTCTTCAGGGAATTTACAGATACGCAGTATTTT.

Concerning this clone itself: Other DNA sequences of this sample code for an identical CDR3. This sequence joins TRBV4-3 and TRBJ2-1, with 9 bases matching TRBD2. The CDR3 spans 15 residues. Germline loops: CDR1 LGHNA, CDR2 YSLEER. The V segment lost 3 bases and the J segment 2 bases; nucleotides outside the gene matches: 2. This chain's CDR3 is CASSQGGGAYNEQFF. The CDR3, as DNA: TGCGCCAGCAGCCAGGGCGGGGGGGCCTACAATGAGCAGTTCTTC.

This chain connects TRBV6-1 to TRBJ1-2, with 9 bases matching TRBD1. With V trimmed by 5 bases and J by 7 bases, 8 bases remained unmatched. The CDR3 runs to 14 residues. CDR1 and CDR2 from the germline V gene are MNHNS and SASEGT. The CDR3 loop reads CASSPDRGLSGYTF. In DNA form, the CDR3 reads TGTGCCAGCAGTCCTGACAGGGGGTTAAGTGGCTACACCTTC.

A single count supports this clone. V gene TRBV11-2 combines with J gene TRBJ2-7; maybe TRBD1 (5 bases). V was shortened by 5 bases and J by 3 bases, with 17 bases between the two germline ends. CDR3 length equals 15 residues. CDR1 SGHAT and CDR2 FQNNGV come from the germline V gene. CDR3: CASSPAKGPYYEQYF. The CDR3 coding sequence is TGTGCCAGCAGCCCGGCCAAGGGGCCGTACTACGAGCAGTACTTC.

The chain uses TRBV9 and TRBJ1-2; a weak D match, TRBD1 (5 bases). The CDR3 has 15 residues. V shed 4 bases and J shed 8 bases, with 21 bases lying between them. In germline, CDR1 is SGDLS, CDR2 YYNGEE. The CDR3 region is CASSPSTGLMDGYTF. The DNA for the CDR3 is TGTGCCAGCAGCCCTTCAACAGGCCTTATGGACGGCTACACCTTC.